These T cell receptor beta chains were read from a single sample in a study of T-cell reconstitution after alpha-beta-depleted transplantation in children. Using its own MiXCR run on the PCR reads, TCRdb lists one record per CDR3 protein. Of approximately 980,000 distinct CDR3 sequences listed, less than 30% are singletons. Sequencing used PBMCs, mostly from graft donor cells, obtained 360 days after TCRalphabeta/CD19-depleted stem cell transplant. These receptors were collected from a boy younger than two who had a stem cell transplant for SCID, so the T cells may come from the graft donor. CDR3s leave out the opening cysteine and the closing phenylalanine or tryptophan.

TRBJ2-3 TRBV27 ASSFIRGAGDTQY
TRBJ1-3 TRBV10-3 AISESVSGNTIY
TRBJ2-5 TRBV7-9 ASRASGLGETQY
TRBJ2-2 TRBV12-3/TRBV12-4 ASSFGVLSTGELF
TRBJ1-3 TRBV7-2 ASSLPGVPGNTIY
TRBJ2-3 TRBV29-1 SASRGRTDTQY
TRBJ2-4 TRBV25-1 ATTLGPTKNIQY
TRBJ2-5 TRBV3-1 ASSHQVQETQY
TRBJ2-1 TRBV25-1 ASSEWGSSSYNEQF
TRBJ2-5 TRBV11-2 ASSLPGTEQETQY
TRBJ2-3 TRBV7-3 ASSSTGTSTDTQY
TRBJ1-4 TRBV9 ASSVGGADEKLF
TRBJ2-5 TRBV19 ASRPRGPIIATQY
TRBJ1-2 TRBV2 ASSERKGYT
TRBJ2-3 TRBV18 ASSPPGQGRGDTQY
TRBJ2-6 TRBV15 ATSGPPEGIAGANVLT
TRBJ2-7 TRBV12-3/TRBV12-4 ASSRRGQGPSYEQY
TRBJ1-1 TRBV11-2 ASSFAAWGGRGTEAF
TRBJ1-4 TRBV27 ASSPYREGATNEKLF
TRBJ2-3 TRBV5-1 ASSLHDTQY
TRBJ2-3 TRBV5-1 ASSLVPGALTDTQY
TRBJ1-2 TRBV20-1 SARSASYGYT
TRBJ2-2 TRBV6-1 ATKGIRSTGELF
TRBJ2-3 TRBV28 ASSLGRVYHGGSTDTQY
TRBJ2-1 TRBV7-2 ASSLIGTGQVSNEQF
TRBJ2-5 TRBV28 ASSFSDYQETQY
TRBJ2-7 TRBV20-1 SADRQLSYEQY
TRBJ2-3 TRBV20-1 SASGQGATDTQY
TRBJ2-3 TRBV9 ASSALAGRLTDTQY
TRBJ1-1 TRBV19 ASRRGVDGTEAF
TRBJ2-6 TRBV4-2 ASSPPLRGTGTSGANVLT
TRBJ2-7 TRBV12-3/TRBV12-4 ASSPLAGVGEQY
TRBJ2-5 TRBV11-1 ASSLSGGPKETQY
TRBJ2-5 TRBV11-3 ASTLTTGLSQY
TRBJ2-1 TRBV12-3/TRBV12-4 ASIPTSGANYNEQF
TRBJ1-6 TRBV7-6 ASSNRQGNSPLH
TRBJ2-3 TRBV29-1 SVGGGGTDTQY
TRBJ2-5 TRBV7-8 ASSKNRGLQETQY
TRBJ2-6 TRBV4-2 ASSQANRAGANVLT
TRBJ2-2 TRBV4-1 ASSQVAGDGPGELF